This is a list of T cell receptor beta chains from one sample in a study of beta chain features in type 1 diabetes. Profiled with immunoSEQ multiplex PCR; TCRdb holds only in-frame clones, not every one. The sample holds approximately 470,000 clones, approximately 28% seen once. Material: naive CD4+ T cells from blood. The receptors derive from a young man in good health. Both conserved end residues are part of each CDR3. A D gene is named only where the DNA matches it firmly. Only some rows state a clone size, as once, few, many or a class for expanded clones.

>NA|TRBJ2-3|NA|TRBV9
TGTGCCAGCAGCGTAGATCCACCACAGGAGGCGGATACGCAGTATTTT
CASSVDPPQEADTQYF
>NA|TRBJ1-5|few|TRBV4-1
TGCGCCAGCAGCTTCGGCCGGGTTACAGAGAGCAATCAGCCCCAGCATTTT
CASSFGRVTESNQPQHF
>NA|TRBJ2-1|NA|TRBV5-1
TGCGCCAGCAGCCACTCAACACAGGAGATCAATGAGCAGTTCTTC
CASSHSTQEINEQFF
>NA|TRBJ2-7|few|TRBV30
TGTGCCTGGAGTGTACGCCAGGGCTACGAGCAGTACTTC
CAWSVRQGYEQYF
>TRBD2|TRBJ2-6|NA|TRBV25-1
TGTGCCAGCAGTGAATCTGCTAGCGGCTCTGGGGCCAACGTCCTGACTTTC
CASSESASGSGANVLTF
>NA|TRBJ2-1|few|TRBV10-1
TGCGCCAGCAGTGAGTCGTTCGCCGGAAACAATGAGCAGTTCTTC
CASSESFAGNNEQFF
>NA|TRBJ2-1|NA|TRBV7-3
TGTGCCAGCAGCCAGGGGGGTGAGCAGTTCTTC
CASSQGGEQFF
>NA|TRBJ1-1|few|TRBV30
TGTGCCTGGAGTACCCCGACGACGATGAACACTGAAGCTTTCTTT
CAWSTPTTMNTEAFF
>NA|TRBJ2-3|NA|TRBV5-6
TGTGCCAGCAGCTTTACGGCTAGCACAGATACGCAGTATTTT
CASSFTASTDTQYF
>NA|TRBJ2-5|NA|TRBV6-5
TGTGCCAGCAGTTCGCCTCGAGGGTTTGTGGAGACCCAGTACTTC
CASSSPRGFVETQYF
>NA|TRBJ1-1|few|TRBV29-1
TGCAGCGTGAGAGAACAGGGGAACACTGAAGCTTTCTTT
CSVREQGNTEAFF
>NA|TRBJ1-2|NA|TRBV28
TGTGCCAGCACCGACAGGAACTATGGCTACACCTTC
CASTDRNYGYTF
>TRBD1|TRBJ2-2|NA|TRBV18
TGTGCCAGCTCAGAAGGCACAGGGGGATTCACCGGGGAGCTGTTTTTT
CASSEGTGGFTGELFF
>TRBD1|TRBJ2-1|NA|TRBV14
TGTGCCAGCAGCACGACAGGGTACTCCTACAATGAGCAGTTCTTC
CASSTTGYSYNEQFF
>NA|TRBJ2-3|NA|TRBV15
TGTGCCACCAGCAGAGATTTATTCGGGACGCAGTATTTT
CATSRDLFGTQYF
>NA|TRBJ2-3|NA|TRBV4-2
TGTGCCAGCAGCCTGACGAACCCGGACGACACAGATACGCAGTATTTT
CASSLTNPDDTDTQYF
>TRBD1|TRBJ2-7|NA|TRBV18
TGTGCCAGCTCGCGCTCCCTGGGACAGTCCGTCTACGAGCAGTACTTC
CASSRSLGQSVYEQYF
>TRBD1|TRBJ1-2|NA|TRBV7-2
TGTGCCAGCAGACGGACAGGGTCTAACTATGGCTACACCTTC
CASRRTGSNYGYTF
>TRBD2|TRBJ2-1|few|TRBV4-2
TGTGCCAGCAGCCAAGCTACCGAGGCTAGCGGGAGCGATGAGCAGTTCTTC
CASSQATEASGSDEQFF
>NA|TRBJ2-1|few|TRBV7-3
TGTGCCAGCAGCTTCAGGGGAGCTGAGCAGTTCTTC
CASSFRGAEQFF
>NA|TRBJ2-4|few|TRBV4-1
TGCGCCAGCAGCCAAGCCCCAGGTGCCAGCGGCAAAAACATTCAGTACTTC
CASSQAPGASGKNIQYF
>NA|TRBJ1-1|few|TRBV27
TGTGCCAGCAGTTTATCGGCACAGGGCGGTGGAACTGAAGCTTTCTTT
CASSLSAQGGGTEAFF
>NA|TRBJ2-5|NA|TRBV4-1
TGCGCCAGCAGCCAAAAAGCCGGAGAGACCCAGTACTTC
CASSQKAGETQYF
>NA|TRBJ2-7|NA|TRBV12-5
TGTGCTAGTGGTTTCCTCCTTTTTGGGGGAAAATTCACAACCTACGAGCAGTACTTC
CASGFLLFGGKFTTYEQYF
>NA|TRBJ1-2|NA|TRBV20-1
TGCAGTGCAACGGCCCCTCGGGGCTACACCTTC
CSATAPRGYTF
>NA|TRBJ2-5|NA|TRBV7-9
TGTGCCAGCGGTCTCCAAGAGACCCAGTACTTC
CASGLQETQYF
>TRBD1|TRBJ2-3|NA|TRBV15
TGTGCCACCAGCAGAGAGCGACAGGGGGGCACAGATACGCAGTATTTT
CATSRERQGGTDTQYF
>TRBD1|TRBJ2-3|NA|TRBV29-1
TGCAGCGAAGAGACAGGGGGGACAGATACGCAGTATTTT
CSEETGGTDTQYF
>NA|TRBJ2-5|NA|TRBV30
TGTGCCTGGAGGGCCAGGGTGTACCAAGAGACCCAGTACTTC
CAWRARVYQETQYF
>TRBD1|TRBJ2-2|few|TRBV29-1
TGCAGCGTATACGGGACAGGGGTCACCGGGGAGCTGTTTTTT
CSVYGTGVTGELFF
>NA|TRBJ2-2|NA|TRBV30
TGTGCCTCTCAGAGGCAGAACACCGGGGAGCTGTTTTTT
CASQRQNTGELFF
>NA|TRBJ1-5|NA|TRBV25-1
TGTGCCAGCAGTGACCCCGGACACAATCAGCCCCAGCATTTT
CASSDPGHNQPQHF
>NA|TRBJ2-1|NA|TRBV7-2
TGTGCCAGCAGCTTAGAAATTGGGCAGATATCTAGGGAGCAGTTCTTC
CASSLEIGQISREQFF
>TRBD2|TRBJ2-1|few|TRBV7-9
TGTGCCAGCAGCTTTGCGGGGGTGAGGTACAATGAGCAGTTCTTC
CASSFAGVRYNEQFF
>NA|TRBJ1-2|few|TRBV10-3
TGTGCCATCAGTGCGAACCAGGGAAGGTATGGCTACACCTTC
CAISANQGRYGYTF
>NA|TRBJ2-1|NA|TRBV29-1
TGCAGCTCAAAAGGGACCCCCGGGGTCTACAATGAGCAGTTCTTC
CSSKGTPGVYNEQFF
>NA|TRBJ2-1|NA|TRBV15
TGTGCCACCAGCAGGCTCCCGAGCTACAATGAGCAGTTCTTC
CATSRLPSYNEQFF
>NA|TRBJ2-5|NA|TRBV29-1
TGCAGCGTCAGGCCCGTGGGGACCCAGTACTTC
CSVRPVGTQYF
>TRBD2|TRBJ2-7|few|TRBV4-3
TGCGCCAGCAGCCAAGACGTCCAGCGGGAGTTCTACGAGCAGTACTTC
CASSQDVQREFYEQYF
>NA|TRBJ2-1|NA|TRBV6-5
TGTGCCAGCAGTTATGATGGGCTAAGGGGGAATGAGCAGTTCTTC
CASSYDGLRGNEQFF
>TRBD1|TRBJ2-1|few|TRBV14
TGTGCCAGCAGCCAAGCATTCGGGACAGGGTCCCCAAATGAGCAGTTCTTC
CASSQAFGTGSPNEQFF
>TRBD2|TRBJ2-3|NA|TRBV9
TGTGCCAGCAGCCGACTAGCGGGAGCTATGAGCACAGATACGCAGTATTTT
CASSRLAGAMSTDTQYF
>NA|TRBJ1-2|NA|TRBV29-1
TGCAGCGCGACTCTTGAGGGCTATGGCTACACCTTC
CSATLEGYGYTF
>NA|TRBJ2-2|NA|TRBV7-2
TGTGCCAGCAGCAGACAAAGACAGAGACTGAACACCGGGGAGCTGTTTTTT
CASSRQRQRLNTGELFF
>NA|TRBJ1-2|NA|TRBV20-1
TGCAGTGCTAGCCTCCTCCAGGTTCAAACCTTC
CSASLLQVQTF